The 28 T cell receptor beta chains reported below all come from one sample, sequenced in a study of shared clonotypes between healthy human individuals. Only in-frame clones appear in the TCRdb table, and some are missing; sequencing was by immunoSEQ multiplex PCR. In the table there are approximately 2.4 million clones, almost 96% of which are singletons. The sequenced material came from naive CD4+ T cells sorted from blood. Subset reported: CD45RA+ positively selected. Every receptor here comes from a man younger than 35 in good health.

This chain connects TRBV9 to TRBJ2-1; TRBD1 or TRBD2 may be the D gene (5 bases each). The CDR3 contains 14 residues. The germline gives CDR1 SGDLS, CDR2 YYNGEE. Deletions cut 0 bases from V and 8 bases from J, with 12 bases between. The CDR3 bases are TGTGCCAGCAGCGTAGCGGGGCTAGCCCATGAGCAGTTCTTC. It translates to CASSVAGLAHEQFF.

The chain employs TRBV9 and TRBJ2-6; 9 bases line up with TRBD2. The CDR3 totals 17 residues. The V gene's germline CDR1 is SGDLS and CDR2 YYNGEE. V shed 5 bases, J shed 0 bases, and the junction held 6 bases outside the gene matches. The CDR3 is CASSSLAGSSGANVLTF. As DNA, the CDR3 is TGTGCCAGCAGTTCACTAGCGGGTAGCTCTGGGGCCAACGTCCTGACTTTC.

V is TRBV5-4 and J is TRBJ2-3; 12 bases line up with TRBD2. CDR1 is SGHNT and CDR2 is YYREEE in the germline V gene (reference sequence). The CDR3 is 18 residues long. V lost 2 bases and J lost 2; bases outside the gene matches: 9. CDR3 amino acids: CASSFGDLAGGNTDTQYF. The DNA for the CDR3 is TGTGCCAGCAGCTTTGGGGACCTAGCGGGGGGGAACACAGATACGCAGTATTTT. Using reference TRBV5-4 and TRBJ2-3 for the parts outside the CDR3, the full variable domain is ETGVTQSPTHLIKTRGQQVTLRCSSQSGHNTVSWYQQALGQGPQFIFQYYREEENGRGNFPPRFSGLQFPNYSSELNVNALELDDSALYLCASSFGDLAGGNTDTQYFGPGTRLTVL.

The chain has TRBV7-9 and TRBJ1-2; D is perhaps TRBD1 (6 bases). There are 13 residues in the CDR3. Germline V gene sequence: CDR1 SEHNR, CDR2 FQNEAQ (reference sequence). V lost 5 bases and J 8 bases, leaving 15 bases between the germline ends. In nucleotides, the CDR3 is TGTGCCAGCAGCCGGCTTACAGGGTGGGGCTACACCTTC. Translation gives CASSRLTGWGYTF.

CDR3 amino acids: CASSLASQGNTIYF. As DNA, the CDR3 is TGTGCCAGCAGCTTAGCCAGTCAAGGAAACACCATATATTTT. The rearrangement joins TRBV7-2 to TRBJ1-3, with D unresolved. Germline-derived CDR1 and CDR2 are SGHTA and FQGNSA. The V gene lost 0 bases and the J gene lost 4 bases, with 7 bases spanning the gap. This CDR3 region has 14 residues.

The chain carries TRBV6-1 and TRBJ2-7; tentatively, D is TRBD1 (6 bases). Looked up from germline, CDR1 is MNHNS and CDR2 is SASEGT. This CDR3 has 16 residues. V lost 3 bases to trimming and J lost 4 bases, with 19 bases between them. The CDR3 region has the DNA TGTGCCAGCAGTGATCGTGGGGTCAGGGGTATTTACGAGCAGTACTTC. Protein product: CASSDRGVRGIYEQYF.

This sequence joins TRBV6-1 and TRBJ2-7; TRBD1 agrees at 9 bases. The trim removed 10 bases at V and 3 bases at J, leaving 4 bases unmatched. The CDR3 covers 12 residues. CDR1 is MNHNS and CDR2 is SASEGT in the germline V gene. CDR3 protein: CANGTGNYEQYF. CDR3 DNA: TGTGCCAACGGGACAGGGAACTACGAGCAGTACTTC.

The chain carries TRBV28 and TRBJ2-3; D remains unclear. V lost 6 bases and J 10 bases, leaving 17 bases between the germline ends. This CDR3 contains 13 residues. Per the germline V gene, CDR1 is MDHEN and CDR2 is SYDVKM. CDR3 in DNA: TGTGCCAGCAGCCCCCGGGTCCCCGGTTCGCAGTATTTT. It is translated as CASSPRVPGSQYF.

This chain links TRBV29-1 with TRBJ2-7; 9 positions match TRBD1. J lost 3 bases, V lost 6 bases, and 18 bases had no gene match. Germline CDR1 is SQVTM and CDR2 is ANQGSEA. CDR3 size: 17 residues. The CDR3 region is CSVLLWGQGFPNYEQYF. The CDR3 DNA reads TGCAGCGTCCTTCTTTGGGGACAGGGATTCCCCAACTACGAGCAGTACTTC.

CDR3 nucleotide sequence: TGTGCCAGCAAGAGACAGACCCTCAACTATGGCTACACCTTC. It encodes CASKRQTLNYGYTF. The chain carries TRBV6-5 and TRBJ1-2; possible D gene TRBD1, 5 bases. CDR3 size: 14 residues. V was clipped by 7 bases and J by 2 bases, with 14 bases between them. Germline lookup yields CDR1 MNHEY and CDR2 SVGAGI.

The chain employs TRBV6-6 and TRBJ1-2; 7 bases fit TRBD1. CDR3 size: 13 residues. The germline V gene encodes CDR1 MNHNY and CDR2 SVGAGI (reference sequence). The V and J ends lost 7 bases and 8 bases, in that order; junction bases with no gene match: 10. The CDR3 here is CASNSPTGFGYTF. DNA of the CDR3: TGTGCCAGCAACTCTCCGACAGGGTTCGGCTACACCTTC.

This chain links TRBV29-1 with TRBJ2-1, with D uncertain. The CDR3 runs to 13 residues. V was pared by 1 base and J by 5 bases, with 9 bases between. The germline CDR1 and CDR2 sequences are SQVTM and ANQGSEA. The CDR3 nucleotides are TGCAGCGTTGAAGGGCAGCTAGACAATGAGCAGTTCTTC. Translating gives CSVEGQLDNEQFF.

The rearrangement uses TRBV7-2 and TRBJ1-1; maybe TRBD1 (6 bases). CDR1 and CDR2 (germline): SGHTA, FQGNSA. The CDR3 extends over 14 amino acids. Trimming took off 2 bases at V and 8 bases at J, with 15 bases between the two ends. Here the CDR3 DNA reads TGTGCCAGCAGCTTAAGCAGAGGGGGTAGGGAAGCTTTCTTT. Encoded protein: CASSLSRGGREAFF.

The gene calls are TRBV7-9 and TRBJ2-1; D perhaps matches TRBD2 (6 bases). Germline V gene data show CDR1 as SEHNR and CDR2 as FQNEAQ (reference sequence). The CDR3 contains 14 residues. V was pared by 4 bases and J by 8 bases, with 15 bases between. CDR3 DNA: TGTGCCAGCAGCTCCGGCGGGGTTGTCCATGAGCAGTTCTTC. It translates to CASSSGGVVHEQFF. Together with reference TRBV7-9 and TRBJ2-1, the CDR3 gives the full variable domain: DTGVSQNPRHKITKRGQNVTFRCDPISEHNRLYWYRQTLGQGPEFLTYFQNEAQLEKSRLLSDRFSAERPKGSFSTLEIQRTEQGDSAMYLCASSSGGVVHEQFFGPGTRLTVL.

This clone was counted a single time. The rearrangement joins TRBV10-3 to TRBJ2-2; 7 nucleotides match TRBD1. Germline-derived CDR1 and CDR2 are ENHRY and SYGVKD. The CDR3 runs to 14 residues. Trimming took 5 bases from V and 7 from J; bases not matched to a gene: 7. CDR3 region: CAISSQGNGGELFF. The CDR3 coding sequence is TGTGCCATCAGTTCACAGGGGAACGGCGGGGAGCTGTTTTTT.

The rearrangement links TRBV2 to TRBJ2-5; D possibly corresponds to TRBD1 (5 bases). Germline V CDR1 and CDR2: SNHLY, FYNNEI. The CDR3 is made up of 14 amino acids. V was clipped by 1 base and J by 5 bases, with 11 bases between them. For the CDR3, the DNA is TGTGCCAGCAGTGAAGGGATAGCAGGGGAGACCCAGTACTTC. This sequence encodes CASSEGIAGETQYF.

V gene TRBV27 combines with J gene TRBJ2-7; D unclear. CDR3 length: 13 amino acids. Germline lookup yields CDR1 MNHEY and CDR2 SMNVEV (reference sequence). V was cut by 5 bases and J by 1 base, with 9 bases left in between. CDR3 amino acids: CASSRQASYEQYF. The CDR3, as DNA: TGTGCCAGCAGTAGGCAGGCTTCCTACGAGCAGTACTTC.

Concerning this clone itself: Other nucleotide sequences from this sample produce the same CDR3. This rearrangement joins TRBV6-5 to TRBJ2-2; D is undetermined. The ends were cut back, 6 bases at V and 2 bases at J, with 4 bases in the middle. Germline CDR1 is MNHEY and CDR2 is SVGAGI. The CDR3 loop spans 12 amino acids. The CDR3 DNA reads TGTGCCAGCAGATTCAACACCGGGGAGCTGTTTTTT. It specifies CASRFNTGELFF.

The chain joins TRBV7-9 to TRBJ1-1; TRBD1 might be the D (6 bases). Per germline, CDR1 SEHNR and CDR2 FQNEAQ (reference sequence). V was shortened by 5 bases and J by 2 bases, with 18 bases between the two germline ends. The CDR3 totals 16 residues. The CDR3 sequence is CASSRDTPNGNTEAFF. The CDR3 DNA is TGTGCCAGCAGCCGGGACACGCCAAATGGAAACACTGAAGCTTTCTTT.

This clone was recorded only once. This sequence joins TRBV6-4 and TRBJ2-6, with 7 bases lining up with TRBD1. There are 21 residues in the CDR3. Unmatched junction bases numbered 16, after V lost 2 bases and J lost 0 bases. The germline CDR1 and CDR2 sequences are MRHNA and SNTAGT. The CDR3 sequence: CASSDATGRLNSVSGANVLTF. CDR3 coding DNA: TGTGCCAGCAGTGACGCGACAGGGCGGCTTAACTCTGTCTCTGGGGCCAACGTCCTGACTTTC.

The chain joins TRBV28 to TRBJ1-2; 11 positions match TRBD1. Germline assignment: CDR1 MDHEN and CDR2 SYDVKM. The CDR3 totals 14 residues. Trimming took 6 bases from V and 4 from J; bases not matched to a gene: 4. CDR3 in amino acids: CASSPGTGGYGYTF. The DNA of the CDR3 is TGTGCCAGCAGCCCCGGGACAGGGGGCTATGGCTACACCTTC.

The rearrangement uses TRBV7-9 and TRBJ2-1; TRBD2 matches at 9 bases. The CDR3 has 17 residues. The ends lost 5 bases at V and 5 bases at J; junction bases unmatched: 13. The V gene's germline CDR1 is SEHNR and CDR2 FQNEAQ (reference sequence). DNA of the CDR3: TGTGCCAGCAGCCCTCAGGGTGGTAGCGGGAGAAACAATGAGCAGTTCTTC. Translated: CASSPQGGSGRNNEQFF.

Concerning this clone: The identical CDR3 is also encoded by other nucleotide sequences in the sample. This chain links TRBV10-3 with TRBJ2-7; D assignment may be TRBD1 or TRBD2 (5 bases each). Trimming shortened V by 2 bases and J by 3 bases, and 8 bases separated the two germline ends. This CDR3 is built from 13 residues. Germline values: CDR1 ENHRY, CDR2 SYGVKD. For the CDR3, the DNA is TGTGCCATCAGTGAGCGGGGCAACTACGAGCAGTACTTC. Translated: CAISERGNYEQYF.

CDR3 in DNA: TGCAGCGTTGAGGATCCCGGGACTAGGGCGGGGAATGAGCAGTTCTTC. This codes for CSVEDPGTRAGNEQFF. This rearrangement joins TRBV29-1 to TRBJ2-1; TRBD2 matches at 8 bases. The CDR3 is 16 residues long. After removal of 3 bases from V and 7 bases from J, the junction contained 14 bases not matched to a gene. Germline CDR1 reads SQVTM; CDR2 reads ANQGSEA.

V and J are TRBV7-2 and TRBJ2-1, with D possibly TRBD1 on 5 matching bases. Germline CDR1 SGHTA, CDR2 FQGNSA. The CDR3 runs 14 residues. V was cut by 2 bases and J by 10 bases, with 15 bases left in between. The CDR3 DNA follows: TGTGCCAGCAGCTTAACGACTGGGGCAAGGGAGCAGTTCTTC. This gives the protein CASSLTTGAREQFF.

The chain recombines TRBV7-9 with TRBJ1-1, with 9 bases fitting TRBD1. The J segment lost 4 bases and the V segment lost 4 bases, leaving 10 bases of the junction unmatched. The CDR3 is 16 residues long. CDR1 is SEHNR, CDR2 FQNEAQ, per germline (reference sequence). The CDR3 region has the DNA TGTGCCAGCAGCTCTATGCGGACAGGGGCATTCACTGAAGCTTTCTTT. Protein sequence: CASSSMRTGAFTEAFF. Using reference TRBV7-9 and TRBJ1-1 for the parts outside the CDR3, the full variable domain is DTGVSQNPRHKITKRGQNVTFRCDPISEHNRLYWYRQTLGQGPEFLTYFQNEAQLEKSRLLSDRFSAERPKGSFSTLEIQRTEQGDSAMYLCASSSMRTGAFTEAFFGQGTRLTVV.

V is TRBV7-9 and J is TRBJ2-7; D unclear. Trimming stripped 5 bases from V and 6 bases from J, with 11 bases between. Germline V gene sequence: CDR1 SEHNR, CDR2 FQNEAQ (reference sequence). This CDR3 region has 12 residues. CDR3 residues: CASSLSAIEQYF. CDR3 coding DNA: TGTGCCAGCAGCCTCAGCGCAATCGAGCAGTACTTC.

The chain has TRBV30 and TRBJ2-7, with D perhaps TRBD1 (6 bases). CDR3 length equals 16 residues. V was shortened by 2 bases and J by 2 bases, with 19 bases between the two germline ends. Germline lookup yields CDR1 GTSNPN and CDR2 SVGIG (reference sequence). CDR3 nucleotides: TGTGCCTGGAGTTCTTGGACAGTTGGGGTTGCCTACGAGCAGTACTTC. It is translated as CAWSSWTVGVAYEQYF.